The clone carrying this TCR beta chain was seen ten or more times. Its specificity is unknown. The record originates from a study of CD8 T cells in ankylosing spondylitis. Study outcomes and limitations: Certain motif variants had earlier appeared in reactive arthritis synovial fluid and blood. In ankylosing spondylitis blood, a motif of seven to nine highly homologous TCR beta variants appeared characteristic. Reportedly, disease-linked clones are significantly enriched in ankylosing spondylitis patients' matched synovial fluid.

The germline V and J ends were trimmed by 6 bases and 7 bases, with 14 bases remaining between them. The CDR3 contains 13 residues. Germline CDR1 reads MDHEN; CDR2 reads SYDVKM. Library preparation for TCR beta used quantitative 5'-RACE with molecular barcodes. TCRdb reprocessed the 5' RACE reads with MiXCR, giving one entry per CDR3 protein. The sample carries about 210,000 distinct CDR3 sequences, approximately 8.4% recorded once. The genes are TRBV28 and TRBJ2-3, with D hard to call. This receptor was obtained from a female donor with ankylosing spondylitis or in good health (not recorded which). Sequencing was performed on blood, either unsorted or a sorted T cell fraction (not recorded which). The CDR3 DNA is TGTGCCAGCAGCTTTGGTCGAGCTTATACGCAGTATTTT. It encodes CASSFGRAYTQYF.